This T cell receptor (beta chain) emerged from a study of shared clonotypes between healthy human individuals. Using immunoSEQ multiplex PCR, the repertoire was profiled, and TCRdb retains in-frame clones only, with some absent. The sample has about 600,000 clones, 95% to 98% seen once; the top ten hold less than 0.065%. There are 15 residues in the CDR3. With 4 bases clipped from V and 5 bases from J, the junction kept 6 bases outside the gene matches. CDR1 and CDR2 from the germline V gene are SGHNT and YYREEE (reference sequence). V usage is TRBV5-4 and J usage is TRBJ2-2, with 9 bases matching TRBD2. The sequencing input was naive CD4+ T cells sorted from blood. Indicated subset: CD45RA+ positively selected. This sequence originates from a woman aged 25 to 39 in good health. CDR3 coding DNA: TGTGCCAGCAGCGCCGGACTAGCGTTGACCGGGGAGCTGTTTTTT. Its protein product is CASSAGLALTGELFF.